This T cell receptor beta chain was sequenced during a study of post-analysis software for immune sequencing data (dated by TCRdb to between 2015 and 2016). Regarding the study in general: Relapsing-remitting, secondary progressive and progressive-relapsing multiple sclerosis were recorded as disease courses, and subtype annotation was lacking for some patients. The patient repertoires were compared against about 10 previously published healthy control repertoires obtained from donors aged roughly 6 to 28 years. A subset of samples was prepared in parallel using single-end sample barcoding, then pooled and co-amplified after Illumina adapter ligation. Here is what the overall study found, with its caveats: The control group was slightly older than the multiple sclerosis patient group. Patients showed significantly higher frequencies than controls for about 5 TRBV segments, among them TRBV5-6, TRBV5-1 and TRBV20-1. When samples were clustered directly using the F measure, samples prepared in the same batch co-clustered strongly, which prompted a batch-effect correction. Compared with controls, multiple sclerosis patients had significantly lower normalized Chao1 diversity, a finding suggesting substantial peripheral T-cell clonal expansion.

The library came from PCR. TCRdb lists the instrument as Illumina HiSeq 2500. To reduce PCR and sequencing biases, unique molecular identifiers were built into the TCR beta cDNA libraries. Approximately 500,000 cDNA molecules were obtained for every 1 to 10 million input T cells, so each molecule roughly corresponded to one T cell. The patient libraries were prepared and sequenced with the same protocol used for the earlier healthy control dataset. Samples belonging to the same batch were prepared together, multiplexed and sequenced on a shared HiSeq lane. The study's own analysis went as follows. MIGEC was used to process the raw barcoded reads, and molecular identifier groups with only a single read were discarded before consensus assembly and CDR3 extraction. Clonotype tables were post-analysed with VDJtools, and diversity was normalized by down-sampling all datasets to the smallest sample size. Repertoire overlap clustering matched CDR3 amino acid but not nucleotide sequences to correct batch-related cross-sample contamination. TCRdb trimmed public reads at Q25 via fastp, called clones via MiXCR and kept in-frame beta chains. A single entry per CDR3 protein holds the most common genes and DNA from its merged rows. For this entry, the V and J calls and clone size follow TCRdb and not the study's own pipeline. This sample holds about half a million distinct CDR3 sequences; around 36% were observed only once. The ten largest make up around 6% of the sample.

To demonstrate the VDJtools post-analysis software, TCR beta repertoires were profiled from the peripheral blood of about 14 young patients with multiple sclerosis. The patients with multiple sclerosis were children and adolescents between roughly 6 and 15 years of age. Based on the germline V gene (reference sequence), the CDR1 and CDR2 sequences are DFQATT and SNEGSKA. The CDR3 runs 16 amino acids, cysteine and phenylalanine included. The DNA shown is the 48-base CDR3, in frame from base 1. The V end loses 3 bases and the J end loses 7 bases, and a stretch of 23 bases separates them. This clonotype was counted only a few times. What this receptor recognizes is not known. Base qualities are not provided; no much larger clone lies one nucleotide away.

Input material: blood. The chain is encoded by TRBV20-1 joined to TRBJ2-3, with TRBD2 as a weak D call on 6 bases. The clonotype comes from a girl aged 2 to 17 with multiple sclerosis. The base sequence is TGCAGTGCTAGTGCCGAACGGGACTTATTATGGTATACGCAGTATTTT. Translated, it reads CSASAERDLLWYTQYF.